Below are 32 T cell receptor beta chains sequenced from a single sample in a study of beta chain features in type 1 diabetes. All of the isolated RNA was reverse transcribed, so expressed TCRB transcripts were sequenced. Profiling relied on immunoSEQ multiplex PCR, and the TCRdb table lists in-frame clones only, not all of them. This sample has 150,000 or so clones; under 60% occur once, and the top ten carry under 0.45%. The sample taken for sequencing was Tregs from blood. The receptors shown here come from a man between 18 and 29 years old in good health.

This sequence joins TRBV10-2 and TRBJ2-4; maybe TRBD2 (7 bases). Germline-derived CDR1 and CDR2 are WSHSY and SAAADI. Trimming removed 7 bases from V and 5 bases from J, with 12 bases in between. The CDR3 runs to 13 residues. The CDR3 region is CASTRGGENIQYF. The DNA of the CDR3 is TGCGCCAGCACCCGAGGGGGGGAAAACATTCAGTACTTC.

The chain is built from TRBV5-1 and TRBJ1-3; tentatively, D is TRBD1 (5 bases). Germline CDR1 is SGHRS and CDR2 is YFSETQ. CDR3 length equals 18 residues. Deletions cut 3 bases from V and 0 bases from J, with 19 bases between. The CDR3 protein is CASSWFLGATISGNTIYF. The CDR3 bases are TGCGCCAGCAGCTGGTTCCTTGGGGCCACCATCTCTGGAAACACCATATATTTT.

This clone was seen a few times. V usage is TRBV25-1 and J usage is TRBJ1-1, with a tentative D call TRBD1 (6 bases). Germline V lookup: CDR1 MGHDK, CDR2 SYGVNS. V was clipped by 3 bases and J by 6 bases, with 23 bases between them. The CDR3 has 17 amino acids. Here the CDR3 DNA reads TGTGCCAGCAGTGACCCCGGGGGGGCAGGGGTTGGGTCTGAAGCTTTCTTT. It encodes CASSDPGGAGVGSEAFF.

V and J are TRBV7-9 and TRBJ2-5, with TRBD2 matching 10 bases. The CDR3 length is 19 residues. V dropped 1 base and J dropped 0; count of bases not matched to a gene: 11. Germline loops: CDR1 SEHNR, CDR2 FQNEAQ (reference sequence). The CDR3 DNA is TGTGCCAGCAGCTTAGGAAGGCTACCGGGACTAGCGAACCAAGAGACCCAGTACTTC. Translating gives CASSLGRLPGLANQETQYF.

This clone was seen only a few times. The CDR3 nucleotides read TGTGCCTGGAGTCCCCTCGGCTCCTACAATGAGCAGTTCTTC. Translated: CAWSPLGSYNEQFF. The V and J genes are TRBV30 and TRBJ2-1; D gene ambiguous. This CDR3 is built from 14 residues. With 2 bases removed from V and 0 bases from J, the gap between germline ends came to 8 bases. Germline CDR1 reads GTSNPN; CDR2 reads SVGIG (reference sequence).

The chain couples TRBV13 to TRBJ2-7; D is possibly TRBD1 (5 bases). This CDR3 has 14 residues. CDR1 is PRHDT and CDR2 is FYEKMQ in the germline V gene (reference sequence). The V end was cut by 2 bases, the J end by 2 bases, with 10 bases between. The CDR3 reads CASSLPGMTYEQYF. CDR3 in DNA: TGTGCCAGCAGCTTACCAGGGATGACCTACGAGCAGTACTTC.

This chain links TRBV7-2 with TRBJ1-5, with 7 bases matching TRBD1. Germline V gene lookup returns CDR1 SGHTA and CDR2 FQGNSA. V shed 1 base, J shed 5 bases, and the junction held 5 bases outside the gene matches. This CDR3 has 15 residues. The CDR3 protein is CASSLGGRGYQPQHF. CDR3 coding DNA: TGTGCCAGCAGCTTAGGTGGCAGGGGGTATCAGCCCCAGCATTTT.

The chain uses TRBV7-2 and TRBJ1-2; D perhaps matches TRBD1 (5 bases). V was trimmed by 2 bases and J by 4 bases, leaving 8 bases between them. Germline lookup yields CDR1 SGHTA and CDR2 FQGNSA. The CDR3 sequence is 13 residues long. The CDR3 protein is CASSLQGLYGYTF. The CDR3 DNA follows: TGTGCCAGCAGCTTACAGGGACTCTATGGCTACACCTTC.

V gene TRBV25-1 combines with J gene TRBJ2-1, with D maybe TRBD1 (6 bases). Between the trimmed V and J ends, which lost 2 bases and 8 bases, there was a span of 16 bases. This CDR3 is 15 amino acids long. Per the germline V gene, CDR1 is MGHDK and CDR2 is SYGVNS. The CDR3 bases are TGTGCCAGCAGTGAAGGCAGGGGTTCTGGAGATGAGCAGTTCTTC. It specifies CASSEGRGSGDEQFF.

For this clone: The same CDR3 is also encoded by other DNA sequences in this sample. The chain recombines TRBV7-9 with TRBJ2-7; D is ambiguous. V was pared by 5 bases and J by 0 bases, with 2 bases between. The germline V gene has CDR1 SEHNR and CDR2 FQNEAQ (reference sequence). This CDR3 spans 11 amino acids. This CDR3 is CASSLSYEQYF. CDR3 DNA: TGTGCCAGCAGCCTCTCCTACGAGCAGTACTTC.

V and J are TRBV19 and TRBJ2-7; 7 positions match TRBD2. The length of the CDR3 is 15 residues. J lost 2 bases, V lost 5 bases, and 9 bases had no gene match. Germline CDR1 and CDR2: LNHDA and SQIVND (reference sequence). In DNA, the CDR3 is TGTGCCAGTAGTCAAACCGGGGGGTCCACCTACGAGCAGTACTTC. It translates to CASSQTGGSTYEQYF.

This clone was recorded a few times. The V gene is TRBV5-1, the J gene TRBJ1-1, with D tentatively TRBD1 (6 bases). From germline, CDR1 is SGHRS and CDR2 YFSETQ. V was pared by 4 bases and J by 5 bases, with 18 bases between. The CDR3 has 15 residues. The CDR3 coding sequence is TGCGCCAGCAGCCCGCAGATACAGGGATGGACTGAAGCTTTCTTT. Translating it yields CASSPQIQGWTEAFF. Full variable domain (rest looked up from reference TRBV5-1 and TRBJ1-1): KAGVTQTPRYLIKTRGQQVTLSCSPISGHRSVSWYQQTPGQGLQFLFEYFSETQRNKGNFPGRFSGRQFSNSRSEMNVSTLELGDSALYLCASSPQIQGWTEAFFGQGTRLTVV.

There are a few counts of this clone. The rearrangement uses TRBV5-1 and TRBJ2-5; 7 positions match TRBD1. The CDR3 length is 14 residues. Germline V lookup: CDR1 SGHRS, CDR2 YFSETQ. The J segment lost 13 bases and the V segment lost 4 bases, leaving 16 bases of the junction unmatched. Here the CDR3 DNA reads TGCGCCAGCAGCACGACCCCGGGACAGAGTATGTCGTACTTC. Amino acids: CASSTTPGQSMSYF. The variable domain in full, with the rest retrieved from reference TRBV5-1 and TRBJ2-5, is KAGVTQTPRYLIKTRGQQVTLSCSPISGHRSVSWYQQTPGQGLQFLFEYFSETQRNKGNFPGRFSGRQFSNSRSEMNVSTLELGDSALYLCASSTTPGQSMSYFGPGTRLLVL.

The rearrangement uses TRBV7-3 and TRBJ2-3, with TRBD1 identical over 9 bases. Germline V CDR1 and CDR2: SGHTA, FQGTGA. The V and J ends lost 4 bases and 6 bases, in that order; junction bases with no gene match: 5. The CDR3 loop spans 14 amino acids. The CDR3 protein is CASSWGQGSDTQYF. CDR3 sequence (DNA): TGTGCCAGCAGCTGGGGACAGGGCTCCGATACGCAGTATTTT.

The chain recombines TRBV7-2 with TRBJ2-7; maybe TRBD1 (7 bases). This CDR3 spans 15 amino acids. Trimming shortened V by 1 base and J by 3 bases, and 13 bases separated the two germline ends. Germline values: CDR1 SGHTA, CDR2 FQGNSA. The CDR3 bases are TGTGCCAGCAGCTTAGGCCAGGGGGGACTCTACGAGCAGTACTTC. It encodes CASSLGQGGLYEQYF.

The V and J genes are TRBV6-1 and TRBJ2-7; 12 nucleotides align to TRBD1. The V gene's germline CDR1 is MNHNS and CDR2 SASEGT. This CDR3 comprises 15 residues. V lost 6 bases and J lost 4; bases outside the gene matches: 7. The DNA of the CDR3 is TGTGCCAGCAGAAAAGCGGGACAGGGGGCGTACGAGCAGTACTTC. It encodes CASRKAGQGAYEQYF.

J is TRBJ2-3 and V is TRBV7-8, with TRBD2 identical over 10 bases. CDR1 and CDR2 from the germline V gene are SGHVS and FQNEAQ. The CDR3 length is 13 residues. After removal of 6 bases from V and 8 bases from J, the junction contained 5 bases not matched to a gene. The CDR3 bases are TGTGCCAGCAGACCCCGACTAGCGGGTACGCAGTATTTT. It specifies CASRPRLAGTQYF.

The chain uses TRBV7-9 and TRBJ2-7, with TRBD2 identical over 8 bases. CDR3 size: 15 residues. Germline V CDR1 and CDR2: SEHNR, FQNEAQ (reference sequence). The ends lost 4 bases at V and 4 bases at J; junction bases unmatched: 9. The CDR3 coding sequence is TGTGCCAGCAGCTCCTCTAGACTAGCGCTTTACGAGCAGTACTTC. This sequence encodes CASSSSRLALYEQYF. The variable domain in full, completed from reference TRBV7-9 and TRBJ2-7, reads DTGVSQNPRHKITKRGQNVTFRCDPISEHNRLYWYRQTLGQGPEFLTYFQNEAQLEKSRLLSDRFSAERPKGSFSTLEIQRTEQGDSAMYLCASSSSRLALYEQYFGPGTRLTVT.

This clone was seen only a few times. V and J are TRBV7-9 and TRBJ2-7; TRBD1 aligns across 10 bases. The CDR3 sequence is 13 residues long. The ends lost 3 bases at V and 12 bases at J; junction bases unmatched: 8. The V gene's germline CDR1 is SEHNR and CDR2 FQNEAQ (reference sequence). Here the CDR3 DNA reads TGTGCCAGCAGCTTCGGGACAGGGGACTACCCGTACTTC. Translated, it gives CASSFGTGDYPYF.

This clone was seen more than once but under ten times. The chain links TRBV5-6 to TRBJ1-5, with 9 bases fitting TRBD1. V lost 5 bases and J lost 5; bases outside the gene matches: 8. The CDR3 totals 15 residues. The V gene's germline CDR1 is SGHDT and CDR2 YYEEEE. CDR3 region: CASSLKDRGHQPQHF. CDR3 bases: TGTGCCAGCAGTTTGAAGGACAGGGGACATCAGCCCCAGCATTTT.

This chain connects TRBV5-6 to TRBJ1-2, with 7 bases lining up with TRBD1. The length of the CDR3 is 13 residues. Per germline, CDR1 SGHDT and CDR2 YYEEEE. J lost 8 bases, V lost 4 bases, and 8 bases had no gene match. CDR3 DNA sequence: TGTGCCAGCAGCCGTGACAGGGAATACGGCTACACCTTC. The encoded protein is CASSRDREYGYTF. Filled out from reference TRBV5-6 and TRBJ1-2, the complete variable domain reads DAGVTQSPTHLIKTRGQQVTLRCSPKSGHDTVSWYQQALGQGPQFIFQYYEEEERQRGNFPDRFSGHQFPNYSSELNVNALLLGDSALYLCASSRDREYGYTFGSGTRLTVV.

This clone was found a few times. The rearrangement links TRBV7-9 to TRBJ1-2; 10 nucleotides line up with TRBD1. Germline values: CDR1 SEHNR, CDR2 FQNEAQ (reference sequence). V gave up 4 bases and J gave up 4 bases; unmatched junction bases: 6. The CDR3 spans 15 residues. CDR3 bases: TGTGCCAGCAGCTCGGGGGGACAGGGGATCTATGGCTACACCTTC. This encodes CASSSGGQGIYGYTF.

The chain carries TRBV5-1 and TRBJ2-5; TRBD2 is a possible D gene (5 bases). The V and J ends lost 4 bases and 1 base respectively, with 11 bases between them. Germline V gene lookup returns CDR1 SGHRS and CDR2 YFSETQ. This CDR3 spans 14 amino acids. In nucleotides, the CDR3 is TGCGCCAGCAGCGCGGGCGCAACCCAAGAGACCCAGTACTTC. Protein product: CASSAGATQETQYF.

The chain is built from TRBV6-1 and TRBJ1-2, with D unclear. The CDR3 is 12 amino acids. Germline CDR1 reads MNHNS; CDR2 reads SASEGT. V shed 7 bases and J shed 8 bases, with 14 bases lying between them. The CDR3 is CASTEGGLGYTF. The CDR3 nucleotides read TGTGCCAGCACCGAAGGAGGTTTAGGCTACACCTTC.

This chain's CDR3 is CASSFMGLATDTQYF. CDR3 nucleotide sequence: TGTGCCAGCAGCTTCATGGGACTAGCAACAGATACGCAGTATTTT. V usage is TRBV7-2 and J usage is TRBJ2-3, with TRBD2 matching over 9 bases. CDR3 length: 15 amino acids. Per the germline V gene, CDR1 is SGHTA and CDR2 is FQGNSA. Germline trimming cut 3 bases from V and 3 bases from J; bases unmatched to any gene: 4.

This chain links TRBV12-5 with TRBJ2-7, with 9 bases fitting TRBD1. Germline V gene data show CDR1 as LGHNT and CDR2 as FRNRAP. The J segment lost 2 bases and the V segment lost 3 bases, leaving 8 bases of the junction unmatched. The CDR3 is made up of 16 amino acids. The CDR3 reads CASGFDGGQGTYEQYF. For the CDR3, the DNA is TGTGCTAGTGGTTTTGATGGGGGACAGGGAACCTACGAGCAGTACTTC.

The genes are TRBV23-1 and TRBJ1-3, with 8 bases lining up with TRBD1. TRBV23-1 is treated as an ORF (open reading frame) with a function not yet certain. V gave up 10 bases and J gave up 15 bases; unmatched junction bases: 29. The CDR3 is 17 amino acids. Written as DNA, the CDR3 is TGCGCCAACCCGGACAGGGCACGTTCCACCGCTCTGGAAACACCATATTTT. Its protein is CANPDRARSTALETPYF.

The table lists this clone with a few counts. The genes are TRBV4-1 and TRBJ2-1; the match to TRBD1 covers 8 bases. CDR3 length equals 15 residues. Germline V lookup: CDR1 MGHRA, CDR2 YSYEKL. The junction had 3 bases not matched to a gene; V was cut back by 1 base and J by 4 bases. As DNA, the CDR3 is TGCGCCAGCAGCCAAGCAGGGGGCCCTTACAATGAGCAGTTCTTC. Protein product: CASSQAGGPYNEQFF.

There are a few counts of this clone. This rearrangement joins TRBV6-1 to TRBJ2-7, with D possibly matching TRBD2 (5 bases). V lost 8 bases and J lost 5, with 19 bases in between. Germline values: CDR1 MNHNS, CDR2 SASEGT. The CDR3 consists of 14 residues. The CDR3 is CASLRRASVHEQYF. In nucleotides, the CDR3 is TGTGCCAGCCTCAGGCGGGCTTCTGTCCACGAGCAGTACTTC.

This chain links TRBV9 with TRBJ2-5, with 7 bases lining up with TRBD1. V dropped 4 bases and J dropped 4; count of bases not matched to a gene: 10. The CDR3 runs to 15 residues. Germline CDR1 SGDLS, CDR2 YYNGEE. The CDR3 DNA follows: TGTGCCAGCAGCTCCATGACAGGGCGAGGAGAGACCCAGTACTTC. This codes for CASSSMTGRGETQYF.

V gene TRBV6-5 combines with J gene TRBJ2-4, with 14 bases that match TRBD2. The V segment lost 6 bases and the J segment 7 bases; nucleotides outside the gene matches: 2. Germline V CDR1 and CDR2: MNHEY, SVGAGI. The CDR3 length is 14 residues. The DNA of the CDR3 is TGTGCCAGCAGCGGGACTAGCGGGAGTAACATTCAGTACTTC. Translating it yields CASSGTSGSNIQYF.

This clone was detected a few times. This rearrangement joins TRBV30 to TRBJ2-3; TRBD2 might be the D (5 bases). V was shortened by 6 bases and J by 2 bases, with 12 bases between the two germline ends. The CDR3 has 13 amino acids. Germline-derived CDR1 and CDR2 are GTSNPN and SVGIG (reference sequence). Here the CDR3 reads CACPKRLTDTQYF. CDR3 DNA: TGTGCCTGCCCGAAGCGGCTCACAGATACGCAGTATTTT.